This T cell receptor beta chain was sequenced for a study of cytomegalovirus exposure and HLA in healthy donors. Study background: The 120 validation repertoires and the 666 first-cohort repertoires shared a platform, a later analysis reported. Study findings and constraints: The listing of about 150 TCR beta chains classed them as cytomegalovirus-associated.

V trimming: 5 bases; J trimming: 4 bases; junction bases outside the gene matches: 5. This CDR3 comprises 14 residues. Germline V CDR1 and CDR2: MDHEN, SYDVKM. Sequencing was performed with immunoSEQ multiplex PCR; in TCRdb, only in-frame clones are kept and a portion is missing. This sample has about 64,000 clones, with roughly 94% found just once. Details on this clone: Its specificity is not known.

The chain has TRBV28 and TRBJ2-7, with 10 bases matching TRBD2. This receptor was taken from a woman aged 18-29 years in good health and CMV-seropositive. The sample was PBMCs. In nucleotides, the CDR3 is TGTGCCAGCAGTGGGGGTAGCGGGAGGTACGAGCAGTACTTC. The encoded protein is CASSGGSGRYEQYF.